These T cell receptor beta chains were read from a single sample in a study of T cell responses to AZD1222 COVID-19 vaccine. TCRdb keeps only in-frame clones here, not all; method: immunoSEQ multiplex PCR. The sample has around 110,000 clones; over 80% are singletons. Source: peripheral blood, taken 28 days after the second AZD1222 dose. These receptors came from an adult who received the AZD1222 COVID-19 vaccine. Each CDR3 is given with its conserved first and last residue. Fields, in order: J gene, clone size, V gene, D gene, CDR3 length, CDR3 protein, CDR3 DNA. D genes are given only for firm matches. Rows give clone size only sometimes, using once, few, many, or a class for an expanded clone.

J: TRBJ1-1; size: once; V: TRBV6-5; D: .; length: 13; CDR3: CASTNGWNTEAFF; DNA: TGTGCCAGCACCAACGGGTGGAACACTGAAGCTTTCTTT
J: TRBJ2-3; size: .; V: TRBV3-1/TRBV3-2; D: TRBD2; length: 11; CDR3: CASVKAGAQYF; DNA: TGTGCCAGCGTAAAAGCGGGAGCGCAGTATTTT
J: TRBJ2-7; size: few; V: TRBV4-3; D: TRBD1; length: 18; CDR3: CASSQDSTGALLTYEQYF; DNA: TGCGCCAGCAGCCAAGATAGCACAGGGGCACTATTAACCTACGAGCAGTACTTC
J: TRBJ2-1; size: .; V: TRBV30; D: TRBD2; length: 14; CDR3: CAWRVAGGYNEQFF; DNA: TGTGCCTGGAGGGTAGCGGGGGGGTACAATGAGCAGTTCTTC
J: TRBJ1-6; size: once; V: TRBV5-1; D: TRBD1; length: 15; CDR3: CASSSQGDYNSPLHF; DNA: TGCGCCAGCAGCTCACAGGGGGACTATAATTCACCCCTCCACTTT
J: TRBJ1-1; size: .; V: TRBV30; D: TRBD1; length: 14; CDR3: CAWSMGQGIPEAFF; DNA: TGTGCCTGGAGTATGGGACAGGGGATTCCTGAAGCTTTCTTT
J: TRBJ1-6; size: once; V: TRBV11-2; D: .; length: 15; CDR3: CASSSRDRTEGPLHF; DNA: TGTGCCAGCAGCTCGAGGGACCGAACAGAGGGGCCCCTCCACTTT
J: TRBJ2-3; size: once; V: TRBV7-3; D: .; length: 13; CDR3: CASSPQPRGTQYF; DNA: TGTGCCAGCAGCCCCCAGCCCCGGGGTACGCAGTATTTT
J: TRBJ2-1; size: .; V: TRBV7-2; D: .; length: 15; CDR3: CASSQSQGGYNEQFF; DNA: TGTGCCAGCAGCCAAAGCCAGGGGGGGTACAATGAGCAGTTCTTC
J: TRBJ2-1; size: once; V: TRBV6-2/TRBV6-3; D: .; length: 15; CDR3: CASSSVTSLYNEQFF; DNA: TGTGCCAGCAGTTCCGTCACTAGCTTGTACAATGAGCAGTTCTTC
J: TRBJ1-5; size: .; V: TRBV19; D: .; length: 14; CDR3: CASRRQDSNQPQHF; DNA: TGTGCCAGTAGGAGGCAGGATAGCAATCAGCCCCAGCATTTT
J: TRBJ2-1; size: .; V: TRBV6-2/TRBV6-3; D: TRBD2; length: 16; CDR3: CASSYEASGRLGEQFF; DNA: TGTGCCAGCAGTTACGAGGCTAGCGGGAGATTAGGTGAGCAGTTCTTC
J: TRBJ2-5; size: .; V: TRBV5-1; D: .; length: 15; CDR3: CASSGNTGTQETQYF; DNA: TGCGCCAGCAGCGGCAACACAGGGACCCAAGAGACCCAGTACTTC
J: TRBJ2-5; size: .; V: TRBV27; D: .; length: 14; CDR3: CASSLYRGGETQYF; DNA: TGTGCCAGCAGTTTATACAGGGGGGGGGAGACCCAGTACTTC
J: TRBJ1-1; size: once; V: TRBV19; D: .; length: 13; CDR3: CASSRGWWTEAFF; DNA: TGTGCCAGTTCCAGGGGCTGGTGGACTGAAGCTTTCTTT
J: TRBJ2-5; size: .; V: TRBV27; D: TRBD1; length: 13; CDR3: CASSFTGAETQYF; DNA: TGTGCCAGCAGCTTTACAGGGGCCGAGACCCAGTACTTC
J: TRBJ1-2; size: .; V: TRBV10-3; D: TRBD1; length: 13; CDR3: CAISERQGYGYTF; DNA: TGTGCCATCAGTGAGAGACAGGGTTATGGCTACACCTTC
J: TRBJ1-2; size: .; V: TRBV5-4; D: .; length: 17; CDR3: CASSFPDATPADYGYTF; DNA: TGTGCCAGCAGCTTTCCCGACGCGACCCCAGCGGACTATGGCTACACCTTC
J: TRBJ1-2; size: few; V: TRBV9; D: TRBD1; length: 15; CDR3: CASSVGQGWHYGYTF; DNA: TGTGCCAGCAGCGTCGGACAGGGGTGGCACTATGGCTACACCTTC
J: TRBJ1-2; size: .; V: TRBV2; D: .; length: 12; CDR3: CASGMMDYGYTF; DNA: TGTGCCAGCGGAATGATGGACTATGGCTACACCTTC
J: TRBJ1-1; size: .; V: TRBV2; D: .; length: 12; CDR3: CASSQGLTEAFF; DNA: TGTGCCAGCAGTCAGGGTCTCACTGAAGCTTTCTTT
J: TRBJ1-5; size: .; V: TRBV21-1; D: .; length: 16; CDR3: CASRKGKGQPNQPQHF; DNA: TGTGCCAGCAGAAAGGGTAAAGGGCAGCCGAATCAGCCCCAGCATTTT
J: TRBJ1-1; size: .; V: TRBV5-1; D: .; length: 13; CDR3: CASSLIGGTEAFF; DNA: TGCGCCAGCAGCTTGATAGGGGGTACTGAAGCTTTCTTT